This TCR beta chain comes out of a study of blood T cell repertoires in COVID-19. The CDR3 consists of 14 residues. V shed 3 bases, J shed 7 bases, and the junction held 5 bases outside the gene matches. Germline-derived CDR1 and CDR2 are SGDLS and YYNGEE. Profiling relied on immunoSEQ multiplex PCR, and the TCRdb table lists in-frame clones only, not all of them. Of approximately 150,000 clones listed, 75% to 85% were seen once; the top ten hold 5%. This clonotype originated in a woman aged 45-65 years with acute or convalescent COVID-19. V usage is TRBV9 and J usage is TRBJ1-5; 9 nucleotides agree with TRBD1. Material: peripheral blood. The CDR3 reads CASSEGQGEQPQHF. DNA for the CDR3: TGTGCCAGCAGCGAGGGACAGGGAGAACAGCCCCAGCATTTT.